This T cell receptor beta chain emerged from a study of shared clonotypes between healthy human individuals. Looking at the study overall: CD4 naive and CD4 memory each took three plates per donor, while CD8 naive took two and CD8 memory one.

TCRdb's table, derived via immunoSEQ multiplex PCR, lists solely in-frame clones and lacks some. The sample has hundreds of thousands of clones, roughly 73% seen once. Study-wide points: Relative to memory subsets, naive subsets generally showed larger estimated richness.

For this clone: The target antigen is unknown.

Germline CDR1 KGHSH, CDR2 LQKENI. CDR3 length: 13 amino acids. V lost 6 bases, J lost 2 bases, and 11 bases lay in between. This TCR came from a woman between 25 and 40 years old in good health. Sequenced input: memory CD4+ T cells sorted from blood. Described subset: CD45RA-negative fraction. The gene calls are TRBV18 and TRBJ2-7; no definite D call. This chain's CDR3 is CASSRSYPYEQYF. CDR3 DNA sequence: TGTGCCAGCTCCCGATCCTACCCCTACGAGCAGTACTTC.